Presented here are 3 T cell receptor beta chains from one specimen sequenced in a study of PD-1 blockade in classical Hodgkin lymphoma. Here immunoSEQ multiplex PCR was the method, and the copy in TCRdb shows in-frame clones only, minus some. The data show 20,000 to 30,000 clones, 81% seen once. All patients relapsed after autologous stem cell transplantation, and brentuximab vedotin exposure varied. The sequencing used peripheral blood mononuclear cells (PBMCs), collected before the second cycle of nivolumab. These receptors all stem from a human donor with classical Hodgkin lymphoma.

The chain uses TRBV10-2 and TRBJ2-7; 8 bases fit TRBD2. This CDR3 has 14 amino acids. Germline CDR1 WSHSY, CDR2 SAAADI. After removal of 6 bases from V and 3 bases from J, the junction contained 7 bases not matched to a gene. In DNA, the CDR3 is TGCGCCAGCAGGAACTTAGCGGGGAGCTACGAGCAGTACTTC. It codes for CASRNLAGSYEQYF.

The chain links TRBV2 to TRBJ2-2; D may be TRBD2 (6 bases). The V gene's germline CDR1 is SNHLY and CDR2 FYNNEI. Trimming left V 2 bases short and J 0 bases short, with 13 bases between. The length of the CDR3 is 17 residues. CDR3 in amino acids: CASSETSHGPNTGELFF. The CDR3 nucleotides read TGTGCCAGCAGTGAAACTAGCCACGGTCCGAACACCGGGGAGCTGTTTTTT.

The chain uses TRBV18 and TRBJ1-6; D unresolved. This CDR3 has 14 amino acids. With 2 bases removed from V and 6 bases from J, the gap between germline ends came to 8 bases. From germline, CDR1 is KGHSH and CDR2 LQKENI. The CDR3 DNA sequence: TGTGCCAGCTCACCAGGACTGGTTAATTCACCCCTCCACTTT. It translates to CASSPGLVNSPLHF.